The 21 T cell receptor beta chains presented below share a single source sample, sequenced in a study of blood T cells in healthy people across ages. A sample-barcoded 5' primer and a J-beta primer mix were used in a second PCR of roughly 7 to 11 cycles. TCRdb recomputed calls from the 5' RACE reads with MiXCR, one row per CDR3 protein. Of some 560,000 distinct CDR3 sequences listed, about a quarter are singletons. Another study also made use of these data, one on T cells of mothers and their children.

The sequencing sample was made of blood. All receptors come from a boy between 2 and 10 years old in good health.

This clonotype came up a few times. The rearrangement joins TRBV5-1 to TRBJ2-3, with D uncertain. This CDR3 is built from 13 residues. Germline CDR1 reads SGHRS; CDR2 reads YFSETQ. Trimming cost V 5 bases and J 0 bases, with 7 bases left between them. DNA of the CDR3: TGCGCCAGCAGGCCGGAAAGCACAGATACGCAGTATTTT. Translation: CASRPESTDTQYF.

CDR3 protein: CASSSRTSGRDRDEQFF. CDR3 DNA: TGTGCCAGCAGCTCTCGGACTAGCGGGAGGGATCGGGATGAGCAGTTCTTC. J is TRBJ2-5 and V is TRBV11-2; 15 bases align to TRBD2. Near its end, the DNA agrees better with TRBJ2-1, so the J call may be wrong. This CDR3 region has 17 residues. Germline assignment: CDR1 SGHAT and CDR2 FQNNGV.

The rearrangement links TRBV5-1 to TRBJ1-6; a weak D match, TRBD1 (6 bases). Germline V gene data show CDR1 as SGHRS and CDR2 as YFSETQ. The CDR3 is 15 residues long. V shed 1 base and J shed 5 bases, with 10 bases lying between them. The CDR3 loop is CASSLSGGNNSPLHF. The CDR3 DNA is TGCGCCAGCAGCTTGTCCGGGGGCAATAATTCACCCCTCCACTTT. The whole variable domain, remainder taken from reference TRBV5-1 and TRBJ1-6, is KAGVTQTPRYLIKTRGQQVTLSCSPISGHRSVSWYQQTPGQGLQFLFEYFSETQRNKGNFPGRFSGRQFSNSRSEMNVSTLELGDSALYLCASSLSGGNNSPLHFGNGTRLTVT.

This clonotype was detected ten times or more. The chain links TRBV10-3 to TRBJ2-5; TRBD1 is a possible D gene (6 bases). The CDR3 sequence is 16 residues long. In germline, CDR1 is ENHRY, CDR2 SYGVKD. Trimming cost V 0 bases and J 5 bases, with 16 bases left between them. For the CDR3, the DNA is TGTGCCATCAGTGAGTCACAGGGTCTCGCTCTGGAGACCCAGTACTTC. Amino acid sequence: CAISESQGLALETQYF.

This clonotype appeared a single time. The rearrangement uses TRBV19 and TRBJ1-4; weak D call: TRBD1 (5 bases). Trimming took 6 bases from V and 6 from J, leaving 17 bases between them. This CDR3 spans 15 amino acids. CDR1 and CDR2 from the germline V gene are LNHDA and SQIVND (reference sequence). Here the CDR3 reads CASRGLPGRDEKLFF. The DNA of the CDR3 is TGTGCCAGTAGGGGATTACCGGGACGGGATGAAAAACTGTTTTTT. Supplemented by reference TRBV19 and TRBJ1-4, the full variable domain reads DGGITQSPKYLFRKEGQNVTLSCEQNLNHDAMYWYRQDPGQGLRLIYYSQIVNDFQKGDIAEGYSVSREKKESFPLTVTSAQKNPTAFYLCASRGLPGRDEKLFFGSGTQLSVL.

This clonotype occurred a few times. V gene TRBV7-9 combines with J gene TRBJ2-7; 9 bases align to TRBD1. This CDR3 contains 15 residues. The V gene's germline CDR1 is SEHNR and CDR2 FQNEAQ (reference sequence). V lost 5 bases and J lost 3; bases outside the gene matches: 8. CDR3: CASSPPTGGSYEQYF. CDR3 bases: TGTGCCAGCAGCCCACCGACAGGGGGGAGCTACGAGCAGTACTTC.

The CDR3 DNA follows: TGTGCCAGCAGCTTAGCACCCGGGCCCCCTAGCACAGATACGCAGTATTTT. Translated: CASSLAPGPPSTDTQYF. The rearrangement uses TRBV7-8 and TRBJ2-3; D call uncertain. Germline CDR1 and CDR2: SGHVS and FQNEAQ. CDR3 length equals 17 residues. V was cut by 0 bases and J by 0 bases, with 13 bases left in between. Full variable domain (outside the CDR3, taken from reference TRBV7-8 and TRBJ2-3): GAGVSQSPRYKVAKRGQDVALRCDPISGHVSLFWYQQALGQGPEFLTYFQNEAQLDKSGLPSDRFFAERPEGSVSTLKIQRTQQEDSAVYLCASSLAPGPPSTDTQYFGPGTRLTVL.

The chain recombines TRBV2 with TRBJ2-2, with 7 nucleotides matching TRBD1. Unmatched junction bases numbered 5, after V lost 7 bases and J lost 0 bases. The CDR3 has 15 residues. The germline V gene has CDR1 SNHLY and CDR2 FYNNEI. The CDR3 loop is CASNLGTANTGELFF. The CDR3 DNA sequence: TGTGCCAGCAACCTCGGGACAGCGAACACCGGGGAGCTGTTTTTT.

V usage is TRBV20-1 and J usage is TRBJ2-1; 11 bases align to TRBD2. CDR1 DFQATT and CDR2 SNEGSKA come from the germline V gene (reference sequence). The CDR3 runs to 14 residues. With 3 bases clipped from V and 7 bases from J, the junction kept 5 bases outside the gene matches. The CDR3 reads CSASSGGARNEQFF. In nucleotides, the CDR3 is TGCAGTGCTAGTAGCGGGGGGGCACGAAATGAGCAGTTCTTC.

This clonotype was counted between two and nine times. This rearrangement joins TRBV7-2 to TRBJ2-4; D is ambiguous. V was shortened by 0 bases and J by 1 base, with 4 bases between the two germline ends. The CDR3 totals 14 residues. Germline CDR1 SGHTA, CDR2 FQGNSA. CDR3 bases: TGTGCCAGCAGCTTAGCTTTTGCCAAAAACATTCAGTACTTC. This codes for CASSLAFAKNIQYF.

This clonotype was seen a few times. J is TRBJ2-2 and V is TRBV4-3; D unresolved. In germline, CDR1 is LGHNA, CDR2 YSLEER. The CDR3 has 15 residues. V lost 0 bases and J lost 6, with 11 bases in between. The DNA for the CDR3 is TGCGCCAGCAGCCAAGATTTGGGCCGCGCCGGGGAGCTGTTTTTT. This gives the protein CASSQDLGRAGELFF.

CDR3 amino acids: CASSRQLEPYGYTF. The CDR3 DNA sequence: TGTGCCAGCTCCAGGCAGTTGGAACCCTATGGCTACACCTTC. This chain uses TRBV11-2 with TRBJ1-2; the D is unclear. The germline V gene encodes CDR1 SGHAT and CDR2 FQNNGV. This CDR3 comprises 14 residues. V shed 8 bases and J shed 4 bases, with 17 bases lying between them. Using reference TRBV11-2 and TRBJ1-2 for the parts outside the CDR3, the full variable domain is EAGVAQSPRYKIIEKRQSVAFWCNPISGHATLYWYQQILGQGPKLLIQFQNNGVVDDSQLPKDRFSAERLKGVDSTLKIQPAKLEDSAVYLCASSRQLEPYGYTFGSGTRLTVV.

The gene calls are TRBV27 and TRBJ2-5; unclear D gene. The end of the DNA fits TRBJ2-7 better, so the J call may be wrong. Germline V gene lookup returns CDR1 MNHEY and CDR2 SMNVEV (reference sequence). The CDR3 runs to 18 residues. CDR3 nucleotides: TGTGCCAGCAGTTTAAATGGCAAAACGAATCGACTGGGCTACGAGCAGTACTTC. This translates into CASSLNGKTNRLGYEQYF.

The chain joins TRBV20-1 to TRBJ1-2, with 8 bases aligning to TRBD1. CDR1 DFQATT and CDR2 SNEGSKA come from the germline V gene (reference sequence). The CDR3 length is 12 residues. Trimming at V came to 3 bases and at J to 6 bases, leaving 3 bases not matched to a gene. DNA of the CDR3: TGCAGTGCTAGCGGGACAGGACATGGCTACACCTTC. Amino acids: CSASGTGHGYTF.

This clonotype was found a few times. The chain links TRBV3-1 to TRBJ1-6; 7 bases fit TRBD1. The CDR3 covers 14 residues. From germline, CDR1 is LGHDT and CDR2 YNNKEL (reference sequence). V lost 5 bases to trimming and J lost 9 bases; unmatched junction nucleotides: 7. This CDR3 reads CASSFGTGVSPLHF. CDR3 DNA: TGTGCCAGCAGCTTCGGAACAGGGGTTTCACCCCTCCACTTT. Variable domain in full (rest from reference TRBV3-1 and TRBJ1-6): DTAVSQTPKYLVTQMGNDKSIKCEQNLGHDTMYWYKQDSKKFLKIMFSYNNKELIINETVPNRFSPKSPDKAHLNLHINSLELGDSAVYFCASSFGTGVSPLHFGNGTRLTVT.

This clonotype was counted a few times. CDR3 amino acids: CASTQGTGGFYEQYF. CDR3 nucleotide sequence: TGTGCCAGCACCCAGGGGACAGGGGGCTTCTACGAGCAGTACTTC. The rearrangement uses TRBV11-2 and TRBJ2-7, with 12 nucleotides matching TRBD1. This CDR3 comprises 15 residues. CDR1 and CDR2 from the germline V gene are SGHAT and FQNNGV. V trimming: 7 bases; J trimming: 3 bases; junction bases outside the gene matches: 7.

This chain connects TRBV5-1 to TRBJ2-3; 8 bases are shared with TRBD2. J gave up 4 bases and V 7 bases, and 8 bases lay outside the gene matches. The CDR3 is 14 amino acids. Germline V lookup: CDR1 SGHRS, CDR2 YFSETQ. The CDR3 DNA is TGCGCCAGCCTTGCGGGGGGCGTATCAGATACGCAGTATTTT. It codes for CASLAGGVSDTQYF.

The V and J genes are TRBV29-1 and TRBJ2-7; 10 bases are shared with TRBD1. This CDR3 is built from 15 residues. With V trimmed by 1 base and J by 6 bases, 9 bases remained unmatched. Germline-derived CDR1 and CDR2 are SQVTM and ANQGSEA. In DNA, the CDR3 is TGCAGCGTTGAAGTTGGGACAGGGGTTTCTGGCGAGCAGTACTTC. It yields the protein CSVEVGTGVSGEQYF.

The chain combines TRBV12-3 or TRBV12-4 with TRBJ2-4; the match to TRBD2 covers 15 bases. The CDR3 runs to 15 residues. Germline trimming cut 7 bases from V and 9 bases from J; bases unmatched to any gene: 7. CDR3 DNA sequence: TGTGCCAGCACCGGACTAGCGGGAGGGTCAGGCATTCAGTACTTC. It specifies CASTGLAGGSGIQYF.

For the CDR3, the DNA is TGTGCCAGCAGCTACCGGGACAGGGGGCATGATACGCAGTATTTT. It encodes CASSYRDRGHDTQYF. V is TRBV13 and J is TRBJ2-3; 12 bases align to TRBD1. V was pared by 4 bases and J by 6 bases, with 5 bases of the junction left unmatched. Germline lookup yields CDR1 PRHDT and CDR2 FYEKMQ (reference sequence). The CDR3 consists of 15 residues.

The chain uses TRBV9 and TRBJ2-7; D is unresolved. This CDR3 spans 14 amino acids. The V end lost 1 base, the J end lost 1 base, and 9 bases lay between the germline ends. In germline, CDR1 is SGDLS, CDR2 YYNGEE. CDR3 region: CASSVLSSSYEQYF. The DNA of the CDR3 is TGTGCCAGCAGCGTACTAAGTTCGTCCTACGAGCAGTACTTC.